These T cell receptor beta chains were read from a single sample in a study of shared clonotypes between healthy human individuals. Generated by immunoSEQ multiplex PCR, the TCRdb table keeps only in-frame clones and is missing some. The sample lists almost 750,000 clones, 72% seen once, with approximately 2% in the top ten. Sequencing was done on a sample of memory CD4+ T cells sorted from blood. These receptor sequences come from a woman in her twenties or thirties in good health. Both conserved end residues are part of each CDR3. The D gene is left open where the match is weak. Clone size, where shown, is once, few, many, or a class for clones that have expanded.

v_gene	d_gene	j_gene	abundance	CDR3nt	CDR3aa
TRBV6-1	-	TRBJ1-1	-	TGTGCCAGCAGTGACCAGGGATCCCTGAACACTGAAGCTTTCTTT	CASSDQGSLNTEAFF
TRBV7-3	-	TRBJ2-1	-	TGTGCCAGCAGCTTGGGGCTGTACAATGAGCAGTTCTTC	CASSLGLYNEQFF
TRBV27	-	TRBJ1-1	-	TGTGCCAGCAGTCCCGTTGTGGTGGGGGGAACTGAAGCTTTCTTT	CASSPVVVGGTEAFF
TRBV28	-	TRBJ2-7	few	TGTGCCAGCAGCAGATCCTACGAGCAGTACTTC	CASSRSYEQYF
TRBV18	-	TRBJ1-1	-	TGTGCCAGCTCATCTCAGGGTACGAACACTGAAGCTTTCTTT	CASSSQGTNTEAFF
TRBV6-5	TRBD1	TRBJ1-4	few	TGTGCCAGCAGTTACGTCGACAGGGGGCTTAAAAAACTGTTTTTT	CASSYVDRGLKKLFF
TRBV7-2	-	TRBJ2-4	many	TGTGCCAGCAGCCCCATCGCCTCTACAGGGAGGAGAAACATTCAGTACTTC	CASSPIASTGRRNIQYF
TRBV9	-	TRBJ2-5	few	TGTGCCAGCAGCTTCTCGCCGAGTGGGATTGAGACCCAGTACTTC	CASSFSPSGIETQYF
TRBV30	-	TRBJ2-3	-	TGTGCCTGGACTCCGGGCACAGATACGCAGTATTTT	CAWTPGTDTQYF
TRBV18	TRBD1	TRBJ1-6	-	TGTGCCAGCTCAGCTGGGACAGTTCAGGATTCACCCCTCCACTTT	CASSAGTVQDSPLHF
TRBV27	TRBD2	TRBJ2-1	once	TGTGCCAGTAAAGCGGGACTTCACAATGAGCAGTTCTTC	CASKAGLHNEQFF
TRBV28	-	TRBJ1-4	-	TGTGCCAGCACCACCCAACAGGGTCGGGATGAAAAACTGTTTTTT	CASTTQQGRDEKLFF